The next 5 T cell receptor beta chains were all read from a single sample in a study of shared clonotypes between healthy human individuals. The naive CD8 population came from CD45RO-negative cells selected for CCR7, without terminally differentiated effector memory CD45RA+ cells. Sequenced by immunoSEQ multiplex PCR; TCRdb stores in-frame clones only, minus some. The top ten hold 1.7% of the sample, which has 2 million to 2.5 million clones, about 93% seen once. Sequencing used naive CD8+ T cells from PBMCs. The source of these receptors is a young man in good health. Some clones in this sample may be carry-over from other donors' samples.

The CDR3 region is CASSDAPGRVGEQFF. DNA for the CDR3: TGTGCCAGCAGTGATGCCCCCGGCAGGGTAGGTGAGCAGTTCTTC. The chain carries TRBV6-1 and TRBJ2-1, with D possibly matching TRBD1 (5 bases). CDR1 and CDR2 from the germline V gene are MNHNS and SASEGT. The CDR3 is made up of 15 amino acids. Deletions cut 3 bases from V and 9 bases from J, with 18 bases between.

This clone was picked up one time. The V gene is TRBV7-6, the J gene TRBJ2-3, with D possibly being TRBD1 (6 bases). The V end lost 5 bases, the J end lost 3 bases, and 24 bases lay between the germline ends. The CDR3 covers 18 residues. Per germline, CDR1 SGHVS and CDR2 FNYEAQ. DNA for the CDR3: TGTGCCAGCAGCAGCCGGGACCCGGATGGGGGCCCGACAGATACGCAGTATTTT. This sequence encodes CASSSRDPDGGPTDTQYF.

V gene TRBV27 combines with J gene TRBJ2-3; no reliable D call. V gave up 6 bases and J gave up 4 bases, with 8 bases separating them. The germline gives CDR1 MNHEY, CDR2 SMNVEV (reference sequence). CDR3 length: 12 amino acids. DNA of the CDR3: TGTGCCAGCAGAATATACCCAGATACGCAGTATTTT. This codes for CASRIYPDTQYF.

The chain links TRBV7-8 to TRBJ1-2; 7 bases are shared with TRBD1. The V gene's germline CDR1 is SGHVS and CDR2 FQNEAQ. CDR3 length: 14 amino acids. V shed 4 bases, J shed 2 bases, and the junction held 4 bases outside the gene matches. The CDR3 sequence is CASSSYRGNYGYTF. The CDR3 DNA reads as TGTGCCAGCAGCTCATACAGGGGAAACTATGGCTACACCTTC. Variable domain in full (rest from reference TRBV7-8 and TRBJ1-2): GAGVSQSPRYKVAKRGQDVALRCDPISGHVSLFWYQQALGQGPEFLTYFQNEAQLDKSGLPSDRFFAERPEGSVSTLKIQRTQQEDSAVYLCASSSYRGNYGYTFGSGTRLTVV.

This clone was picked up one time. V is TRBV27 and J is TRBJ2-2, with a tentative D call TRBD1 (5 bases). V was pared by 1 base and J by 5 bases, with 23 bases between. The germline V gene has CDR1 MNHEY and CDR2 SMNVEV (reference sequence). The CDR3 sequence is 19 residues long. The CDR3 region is CASSLLYHTPTQGTGELFF. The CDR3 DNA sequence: TGTGCCAGCAGTTTATTATATCACACCCCTACCCAGGGAACCGGGGAGCTGTTTTTT.